Listed below are T cell receptor beta chains from one sample, sequenced in a study of blood T cells in healthy people across ages. MiXCR, run by TCRdb on the 5' RACE reads, gives a single entry per CDR3 protein. The sample shows about 780,000 distinct CDR3 sequences, about half of them seen only once. Sequencing used blood. The origin of the receptors is a man older than 75 in good health. CDR3s include the opening cysteine and the closing phenylalanine or tryptophan. The D gene is left open where the match is weak. Part of the rows lack a size; the others show once, few, many or a class for expanded clones.

abundance: NA; len: 14; j_gene: TRBJ2-3; v_gene: TRBV7-2; d_gene: NA; CDR3nt: TGTGCCAGCAGCTTAGTGGCCACGGAAGATACGCAGTATTTT; CDR3aa: CASSLVATEDTQYF
abundance: NA; len: 14; j_gene: TRBJ2-1; v_gene: TRBV14; d_gene: TRBD1; CDR3nt: TGTGCTAGCAGCCAAGTTCGGACAGGGAATGGGCAGTTCTTC; CDR3aa: CASSQVRTGNGQFF
abundance: few; len: 15; j_gene: TRBJ2-1; v_gene: TRBV30; d_gene: NA; CDR3nt: TGTGCCTGGAGTGACAGCGGGCTCCCCAACATAGAGCAGTTCTTC; CDR3aa: CAWSDSGLPNIEQFF
abundance: NA; len: 16; j_gene: TRBJ1-5; v_gene: TRBV27; d_gene: NA; CDR3nt: TGTGCCAGCAGTAGAGAGCCTGGCGATGCCAATCAGCCCCAGCATTTT; CDR3aa: CASSREPGDANQPQHF
abundance: many; len: 14; j_gene: TRBJ2-7; v_gene: TRBV12-3/TRBV12-4; d_gene: TRBD1; CDR3nt: TGTGCCAGCAGTTTACGTAGGGGGCCCTACGAGCAGTACTTC; CDR3aa: CASSLRRGPYEQYF
abundance: NA; len: 13; j_gene: TRBJ2-1; v_gene: TRBV5-6; d_gene: NA; CDR3nt: TGTGCCAGCAGTCCTCTCCCGGCCCAGGAGCAGTTCTTC; CDR3aa: CASSPLPAQEQFF
abundance: NA; len: 13; j_gene: TRBJ2-3; v_gene: TRBV12-3/TRBV12-4; d_gene: TRBD2; CDR3nt: TGTGCCAGCAGTTCCTTACTAAGCGGGGGGCAGTATTTT; CDR3aa: CASSSLLSGGQYF
abundance: NA; len: 14; j_gene: TRBJ1-1; v_gene: TRBV12-3/TRBV12-4; d_gene: NA; CDR3nt: TGTGCCAGCAGTGCCAATTCAGGGGCCACTGAAGCTTTCTTT; CDR3aa: CASSANSGATEAFF
abundance: NA; len: 14; j_gene: TRBJ2-7; v_gene: TRBV9; d_gene: TRBD2; CDR3nt: TGTGCCAGCAGCACCGGGGGACTAGCGAACGAGCAGTACTTC; CDR3aa: CASSTGGLANEQYF
abundance: few; len: 17; j_gene: TRBJ2-1; v_gene: TRBV27; d_gene: NA; CDR3nt: TGTGCCAGCAGTTTATGGTCAGGGGGGAGATCCTACAATGAGCAGTTCTTC; CDR3aa: CASSLWSGGRSYNEQFF
abundance: many; len: 13; j_gene: TRBJ2-5; v_gene: TRBV11-2; d_gene: NA; CDR3nt: TGTGCCAGCAGCCCCGGGGGCGAAGGGGCCCAGTACTTC; CDR3aa: CASSPGGEGAQYF
abundance: many; len: 15; j_gene: TRBJ2-3; v_gene: TRBV5-1; d_gene: TRBD1; CDR3nt: TGCGCCAGCAGGACCAGGACAGGGATTACAGATACGCAGTATTTT; CDR3aa: CASRTRTGITDTQYF
abundance: once; len: 14; j_gene: TRBJ2-7; v_gene: TRBV5-6; d_gene: NA; CDR3nt: TGTGCCAGCAGTTCCAGTCGGTACTCCTACGAGCAGTACTTC; CDR3aa: CASSSSRYSYEQYF
abundance: few; len: 15; j_gene: TRBJ2-1; v_gene: TRBV11-3; d_gene: NA; CDR3nt: TGTGCCAGCAGCTTAGAGGGCTGGCGGTCCGATGAGCAGTTCTTC; CDR3aa: CASSLEGWRSDEQFF
abundance: few; len: 11; j_gene: TRBJ2-5; v_gene: TRBV6-6; d_gene: NA; CDR3nt: TGTGCCAGCAGTTACGGCGGTGAGCAGTACTTC; CDR3aa: CASSYGGEQYF
abundance: NA; len: 15; j_gene: TRBJ1-6; v_gene: TRBV6-1; d_gene: NA; CDR3nt: TGTGCCAGCAGTGAAGACAGCTCCTATAATTCACCCCTCCACTTT; CDR3aa: CASSEDSSYNSPLHF
abundance: NA; len: 19; j_gene: TRBJ2-1; v_gene: TRBV7-2; d_gene: NA; CDR3nt: TGTGCCAGCAGCCCCCGGGGGAATTCCGCCGGGAGCTCCTACAATGAGCAGTTCTTC; CDR3aa: CASSPRGNSAGSSYNEQFF
abundance: few; len: 12; j_gene: TRBJ1-5; v_gene: TRBV2; d_gene: NA; CDR3nt: TGTGCCAGCACCACCGAAGGACGGAGACAGCATTTT; CDR3aa: CASTTEGRRQHF
abundance: NA; len: 17; j_gene: TRBJ2-5; v_gene: TRBV11-1; d_gene: NA; CDR3nt: TGTGCCAGCGACTTGGGGGGAACCGGGAGTGTCTCAGAGACCCAGTACTTC; CDR3aa: CASDLGGTGSVSETQYF
abundance: few; len: 15; j_gene: TRBJ2-5; v_gene: TRBV6-2/TRBV6-3; d_gene: NA; CDR3nt: NA; CDR3aa: CASSSPGVAGGSLYF
abundance: NA; len: 16; j_gene: TRBJ2-1; v_gene: TRBV7-9; d_gene: NA; CDR3nt: TGTGCCAGCAGCGCCTCCCCTAGGGGCACCTACAATGAGCAGTTCTTC; CDR3aa: CASSASPRGTYNEQFF
abundance: few; len: 12; j_gene: TRBJ1-1; v_gene: TRBV24-1; d_gene: TRBD1; CDR3nt: TGTGCCACCAGTGATTCGGACAGGGAAGCTTTCTTT; CDR3aa: CATSDSDREAFF
abundance: NA; len: 18; j_gene: TRBJ2-7; v_gene: TRBV24-1; d_gene: NA; CDR3nt: TGTGCCACCAGTGAGAGTCCTTTCCGATCTTTAGCCTACAATGAGCAGTACTTC; CDR3aa: CATSESPFRSLAYNEQYF
abundance: many; len: 11; j_gene: TRBJ2-7; v_gene: TRBV29-1; d_gene: TRBD1; CDR3nt: TGCAGCGGGGGACAGGCTAACGAGCAGTACTTC; CDR3aa: CSGGQANEQYF
abundance: NA; len: 15; j_gene: TRBJ2-7; v_gene: TRBV12-3/TRBV12-4; d_gene: TRBD2; CDR3nt: TGTGCCAGCAGTTTAGTTCCGGGAGGTCCTTACGAGCAGTACTTC; CDR3aa: CASSLVPGGPYEQYF
abundance: NA; len: 13; j_gene: TRBJ1-2; v_gene: TRBV5-1; d_gene: NA; CDR3nt: TGCGCCAGCAGTTCCACAGATTTCGATGGCTACACCTTC; CDR3aa: CASSSTDFDGYTF
abundance: NA; len: 15; j_gene: TRBJ2-1; v_gene: TRBV4-1; d_gene: TRBD2; CDR3nt: TGCGCCAGCAGCCAGCCTAGCGGGAGGGCCGCGAAGCAGTTCTTC; CDR3aa: CASSQPSGRAAKQFF
abundance: NA; len: 20; j_gene: TRBJ2-3; v_gene: TRBV20-1; d_gene: TRBD2; CDR3nt: TGCAGTGCCGCGCTTACTAGCGGGGGTTCGAGGGCTGCATGGACAGATACGCAGTATTTT; CDR3aa: CSAALTSGGSRAAWTDTQYF
abundance: NA; len: 21; j_gene: TRBJ2-5; v_gene: TRBV5-5; d_gene: TRBD2; CDR3nt: TGTGCCAGCAGCTCGGTCCAGGACGCCACTCAGAGGAGCGGGAGGGATAATGAGCAGTACTTC; CDR3aa: CASSSVQDATQRSGRDNEQYF